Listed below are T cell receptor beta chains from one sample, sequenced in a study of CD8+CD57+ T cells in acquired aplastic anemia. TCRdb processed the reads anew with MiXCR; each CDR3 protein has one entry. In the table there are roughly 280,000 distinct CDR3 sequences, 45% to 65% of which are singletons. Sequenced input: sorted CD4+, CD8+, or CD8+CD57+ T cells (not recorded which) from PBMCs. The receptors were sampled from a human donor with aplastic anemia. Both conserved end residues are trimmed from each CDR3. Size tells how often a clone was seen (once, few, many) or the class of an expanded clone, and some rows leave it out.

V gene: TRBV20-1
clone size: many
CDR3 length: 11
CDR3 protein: SAKTGGNQPQH

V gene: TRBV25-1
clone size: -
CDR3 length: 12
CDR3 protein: ASSKFGQNYGYT

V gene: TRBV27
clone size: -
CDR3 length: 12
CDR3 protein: ASSGTAGPHRQY

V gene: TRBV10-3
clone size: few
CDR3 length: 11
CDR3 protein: AISAGRDTEAF

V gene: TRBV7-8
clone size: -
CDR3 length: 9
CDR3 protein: ASSPKHEQY

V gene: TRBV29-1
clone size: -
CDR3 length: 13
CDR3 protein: SVEVGTGANYGYT

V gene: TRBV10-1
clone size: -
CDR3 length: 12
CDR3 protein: ASSESDRNTEAF

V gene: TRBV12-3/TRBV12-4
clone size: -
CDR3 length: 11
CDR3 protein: ASSAWTGYGYT

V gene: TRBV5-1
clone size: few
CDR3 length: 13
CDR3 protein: ASSPWTSGNGEQY

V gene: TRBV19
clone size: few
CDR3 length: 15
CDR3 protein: ASTTLQGTGGNQPQH

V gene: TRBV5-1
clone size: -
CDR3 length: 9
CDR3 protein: ASRRGYEQY

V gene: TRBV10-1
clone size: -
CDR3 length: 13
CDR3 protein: ASSGTGRHHGEAF

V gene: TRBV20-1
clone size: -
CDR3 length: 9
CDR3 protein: SARVGYGYT

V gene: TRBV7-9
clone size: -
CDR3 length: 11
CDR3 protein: ASSPPGGDTQY

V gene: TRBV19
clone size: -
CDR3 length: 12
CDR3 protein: ASSMFGPNYGYT

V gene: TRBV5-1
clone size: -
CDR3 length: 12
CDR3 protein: ASSFGSTRNTIY

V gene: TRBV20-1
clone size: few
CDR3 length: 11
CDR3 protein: SALKGRGDTQY

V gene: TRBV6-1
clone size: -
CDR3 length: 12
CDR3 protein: ASTPGQGWDEQY

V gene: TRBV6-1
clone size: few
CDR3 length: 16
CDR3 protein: ASSEARLAGLYSYEQY

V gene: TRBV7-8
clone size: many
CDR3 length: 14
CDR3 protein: ASSYTGLFQFGGQY